This T cell receptor beta chain stems from a study of CD8+ T cells in alopecia areata. Study as a whole: Tofacitinib was given for 6 to 18 months, then stopped for 6 months. Regarding the study as a whole: Besides other cells, scalp samples also yield sequences of resident alphabeta T cells from normal skin. Association of baseline CD8+ expansion with response is uncertain owing to one nonresponder. The study found tofacitinib significantly decreased scalp clonality and expanded CD8+ clones among the top 100.

Losses at the gene ends were 6 bases for V and 7 bases for J; bases not matched to a gene: 10. CDR1 and CDR2 (germline): MGHDK, SYGVNS. The CDR3 runs 15 residues. Extracted from the samples, RNA was reverse transcribed into cDNA to serve as the sequencing template. The protocol was immunoSEQ multiplex PCR, while the TCRdb copy is restricted to in-frame clones and leaves out a portion. There are 150,000 to 200,000 clones in the sample; roughly 60% occur only once, and about 1.3% lies in the top ten. Stated treatment: oral pan-JAK inhibitor, 5-10 mg twice daily. With respect to this clone: Its specificity is not known.

The rearrangement links TRBV25-1 to TRBJ1-2, with TRBD1 matching over 11 bases. The sample consisted of CD4+ T cells sorted from blood, taken between weeks 47 and 50, from a patient treated with tofacitinib. The TCR originated in a human donor with alopecia areata. The CDR3 nucleotides read TGTGCCAGCAGAACAGGACAGGGGGCGAAGAGTGGCTACACCTTC. It translates to CASRTGQGAKSGYTF.